Listed below are T cell receptor beta chains from one sample, sequenced in a study of T cell changes during pregnancy in multiple sclerosis. Generated by immunoSEQ multiplex PCR, the TCRdb table keeps only in-frame clones and is missing some. Found here are fewer than 55,000 clones, around 90% of them singletons; the top ten hold roughly 2%. This specimen consisted of peripheral blood, obtained in the first trimester of pregnancy. These receptors all stem from a female donor with multiple sclerosis, enrolled in a pregnancy study. Each CDR3 is given with its conserved first and last residue. D genes are given only for firm matches.

TRBJ1-2 TRBD1 TRBV27 CASSLSPGTGGGYTF
TRBJ1-5 - TRBV4-1 CASSQDLNQPQHF
TRBJ2-7 - TRBV30 CAWSVPILTTTRSYEQYF
TRBJ1-1 TRBD1 TRBV28 CASAPYRGRGNTEAFF
TRBJ1-4 - TRBV30 CAWSTRSEKLFF
TRBJ1-5 - TRBV30 CAWSVSGDQPQHF
TRBJ1-1 - TRBV7-9 CASSSQGNTEAFF
TRBJ1-5 - TRBV18 CASSPGLTNQPQHF
TRBJ2-3 TRBD2 TRBV6-5 CASSLGGRDTQYF
TRBJ2-7 TRBD1 TRBV7-6 CASSLGGLGQGYYEQYF
TRBJ2-6 TRBD2 TRBV5-8 CASSFHRTSSGANVLTF
TRBJ2-3 - TRBV10-2 CATAVVRVGADTQYF
TRBJ2-7 - TRBV19 CASGGTHPYEQYF
TRBJ2-6 - TRBV6-5 CASSLSGANVLTF
TRBJ1-2 - TRBV6-5 CASSARGSYGYTF
TRBJ2-3 TRBD2 TRBV9 CASSVGGGLNADTQYF